These 12 T cell receptor beta chains share one sample of origin, sequenced in a study of cytotoxic CD8 clonotypes in ibrutinib-treated CLL. Here immunoSEQ multiplex PCR was the method, and the copy in TCRdb shows in-frame clones only, minus some. The sample contains about 30,000 clones, around three fifths of which appear only once. The sample in question was PBMCs, obtained before ibrutinib treatment. The receptors were sampled from a human donor with chronic lymphocytic leukemia.

This rearrangement joins TRBV18 to TRBJ2-5; D uncertain. V was shortened by 5 bases and J by 1 base, with 2 bases between the two germline ends. Germline CDR1 is KGHSH and CDR2 is LQKENI. This CDR3 region has 11 residues. The CDR3 loop reads CASSTQETQYF. For the CDR3, the DNA is TGTGCCAGCTCAACCCAAGAGACCCAGTACTTC.

This clone was counted between two and nine times. The genes are TRBV27 and TRBJ2-5; no reliable D call. Germline assignment: CDR1 MNHEY and CDR2 SMNVEV (reference sequence). CDR3 length: 13 amino acids. The V end lost 3 bases, the J end lost 5 bases, and 10 bases lay between the germline ends. The CDR3 is CASSFYAGETQYF. DNA of the CDR3: TGTGCCAGCAGTTTTTATGCCGGGGAGACCCAGTACTTC.

The V call is TRBV27, the J call TRBJ2-5, with D perhaps TRBD2 (5 bases). The CDR3 is made up of 13 amino acids. CDR1 MNHEY and CDR2 SMNVEV come from the germline V gene (reference sequence). V was cut by 5 bases and J by 8 bases, with 15 bases left in between. This CDR3 is CASSPEGWDTQYF. As DNA, the CDR3 is TGTGCCAGCAGTCCCGAGGGCTGGGATACCCAGTACTTC.

This chain uses TRBV6-1 with TRBJ2-7; D call uncertain. The germline V and J ends were trimmed by 3 bases and 0 bases, with 12 bases remaining between them. Germline loops: CDR1 MNHNS, CDR2 SASEGT. The CDR3 runs to 15 residues. CDR3 sequence reads: CASSDPFVASYEQYF. The CDR3 DNA is TGTGCCAGCAGTGATCCCTTTGTAGCCTCCTACGAGCAGTACTTC.

This chain uses TRBV5-6 with TRBJ2-2; TRBD1 matches at 9 bases. This CDR3 region has 17 residues. Germline V CDR1 and CDR2: SGHDT, YYEEEE. Trimming took 2 bases from V and 4 from J; bases not matched to a gene: 9. The CDR3 here is CASSFRGTGSGTGELFF. DNA for the CDR3: TGTGCCAGCAGCTTCCGAGGGACAGGGTCGGGCACCGGGGAGCTGTTTTTT.

A remark on this clone: The junction and the germline gene differ at one end; a read error may be behind it. V is TRBV11-2 and J is TRBJ2-7; D remains ambiguous. The CDR3 is made up of 17 amino acids. Per the germline V gene, CDR1 is SGHAT and CDR2 is FQNNGV. The CDR3 reads CASSLARAGTRPYEQCF. CDR3 DNA sequence: TGTGCCAGCAGCTTAGCTCGGGCCGGCACGCGGCCCTACGAGCAGTGCTTC.

The chain links TRBV7-8 to TRBJ1-1, with 11 bases lining up with TRBD1. Looked up from germline, CDR1 is SGHVS and CDR2 is FQNEAQ. This CDR3 region has 19 residues. The V gene end was trimmed by 1 base and the J gene end by 0 bases; junction bases not matched to a gene: 10. CDR3 nucleotide sequence: TGTGCCAGCAGCTTAGGTCCGATCAGGGACAGGGGGGTGAACACTGAAGCTTTCTTT. Amino acid sequence: CASSLGPIRDRGVNTEAFF.

The table lists this clone with a few counts. V is TRBV9 and J is TRBJ2-3, with 7 bases aligning to TRBD2. The CDR3 has 15 amino acids. Germline CDR1 SGDLS, CDR2 YYNGEE. V lost 4 bases, J lost 4 bases, and 9 bases stayed unmatched. The CDR3 region has the DNA TGTGCCAGCAGCAGGGGCGGGAGCGGCCCAGATACGCAGTATTTT. Translation gives CASSRGGSGPDTQYF. Full variable domain (remainder filled in from reference TRBV9 and TRBJ2-3): DSGVTQTPKHLITATGQRVTLRCSPRSGDLSVYWYQQSLDQGLQFLIQYYNGEERAKGNILERFSAQQFPDLHSELNLSSLELGDSALYFCASSRGGSGPDTQYFGPGTRLTVL.

The chain is built from TRBV6-4 and TRBJ2-1; 10 bases agree with TRBD1. The CDR3 sequence is 13 residues long. Germline trimming cut 6 bases from V and 9 bases from J; bases unmatched to any gene: 5. Germline V CDR1 and CDR2: MRHNA, SNTAGT. CDR3 sequence: CASRRDRGREQFF. The DNA of the CDR3 is TGTGCCAGCAGAAGGGACAGGGGTCGTGAGCAGTTCTTC.

This chain joins TRBV19 and TRBJ2-7; TRBD2 matches at 7 bases. This CDR3 contains 14 residues. CDR1 is LNHDA, CDR2 SQIVND, per germline (reference sequence). The trim removed 1 base at V and 3 bases at J, leaving 3 bases unmatched. CDR3 bases: TGTGCCAGTAGTATAGCACGGGGGGACTACGAGCAGTACTTC. It encodes CASSIARGDYEQYF.

This clone was counted only a few times. This sequence joins TRBV18 and TRBJ1-3; unclear D gene. This CDR3 is 16 amino acids long. The germline V and J ends were trimmed by 3 bases and 3 bases, with 15 bases remaining between them. Germline CDR1 KGHSH, CDR2 LQKENI. As DNA, the CDR3 is TGTGCCAGCTCACCGGGTTTGTCTCCTTTTGGAAACACCATATATTTT. Its translation is CASSPGLSPFGNTIYF.

The CDR3 DNA reads as TGCGCCAGCAGTCACCAACAAAGAGCGAAAGCCTATGGCTACACCTTC. Its translation: CASSHQQRAKAYGYTF. The rearrangement links TRBV10-1 to TRBJ1-2; D is unclear. Trimming took off 5 bases at V and 4 bases at J, with 20 bases between the two ends. The length of the CDR3 is 16 residues. The germline gives CDR1 WNHNN, CDR2 SYGVQD (reference sequence).